This TCR beta chain appears in the sequencing data of a study of blood T cell repertoires in COVID-19. Study information: The samples span acute and convalescent COVID-19 from the United States, Italy and Spain. In each case, the material was cDNA or gDNA derived from T cells, B-cell-depleted T cells, or PBMCs.

The germline V gene has CDR1 MDHEN and CDR2 SYDVKM. V was clipped by 7 bases and J by 9 bases, with 13 bases between them. The CDR3 has 13 amino acids. In the study's own analysis: From reference gene primer amplification, estimates of nucleated cell counts were derived. Generated by immunoSEQ multiplex PCR, the TCRdb table keeps only in-frame clones and is missing some. Clone size and V and J calls were adopted from that table, with D and trimming inferred from the DNA. The sample holds roughly 93,000 clones, around 87% seen once. This clone has only one observation. Sequences were obtained from peripheral blood. This sequence originates from a human donor in a cohort sampled during active COVID-19. The chain links TRBV28 to TRBJ1-6, with D maybe TRBD1 (5 bases). CDR3 nucleotides: TGTGCCAGCACCCAGGGCAACACTTCACCCCTCCACTTT. This gives the protein CASTQGNTSPLHF.